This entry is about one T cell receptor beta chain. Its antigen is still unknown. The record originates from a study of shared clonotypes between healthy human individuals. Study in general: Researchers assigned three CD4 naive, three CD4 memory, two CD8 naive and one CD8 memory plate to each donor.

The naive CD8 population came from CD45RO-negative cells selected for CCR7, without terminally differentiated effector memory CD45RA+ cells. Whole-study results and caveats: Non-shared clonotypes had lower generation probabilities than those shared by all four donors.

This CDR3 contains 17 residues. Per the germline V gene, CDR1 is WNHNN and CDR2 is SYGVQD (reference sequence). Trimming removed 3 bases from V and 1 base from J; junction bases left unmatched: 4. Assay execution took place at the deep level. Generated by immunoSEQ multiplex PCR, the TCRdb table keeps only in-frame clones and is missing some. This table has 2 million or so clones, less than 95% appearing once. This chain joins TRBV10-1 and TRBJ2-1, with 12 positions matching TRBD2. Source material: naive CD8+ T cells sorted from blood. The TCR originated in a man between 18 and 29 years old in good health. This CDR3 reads CASSERTSGDSYNEQFF. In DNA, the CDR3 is TGCGCCAGCAGTGAAAGGACTAGCGGGGATTCCTACAATGAGCAGTTCTTC.